The entry below describes one T cell receptor (beta chain). The target antigen is unknown. Using immunoSEQ multiplex PCR, the repertoire was profiled, and TCRdb retains in-frame clones only, with some absent. The repertoire holds some 2.3 million clones, with over 85% as singletons. These data belong to a study of shared clonotypes between healthy human individuals. Overall study findings and caveats: The sampled material consisted only of blood, and tissue repertoires are likely to differ.

Per germline, CDR1 SGHRS and CDR2 YFSETQ. The CDR3 runs 14 residues. The V segment lost 4 bases and the J segment 4 bases; nucleotides outside the gene matches: 7. V gene TRBV5-1 combines with J gene TRBJ2-7; 8 bases map to TRBD1. The receptor's source is a man aged 18 to 35 in good health. Some clones in this sample may be carry-over from other donors' samples. What was sequenced was naive CD4+ T cells from PBMCs. The subset denotes: CD45RA+ positively selected. The CDR3 DNA follows: TGCGCCAGCAGCCCACAGGGGGTACAATACGAGCAGTACTTC. This encodes CASSPQGVQYEQYF.